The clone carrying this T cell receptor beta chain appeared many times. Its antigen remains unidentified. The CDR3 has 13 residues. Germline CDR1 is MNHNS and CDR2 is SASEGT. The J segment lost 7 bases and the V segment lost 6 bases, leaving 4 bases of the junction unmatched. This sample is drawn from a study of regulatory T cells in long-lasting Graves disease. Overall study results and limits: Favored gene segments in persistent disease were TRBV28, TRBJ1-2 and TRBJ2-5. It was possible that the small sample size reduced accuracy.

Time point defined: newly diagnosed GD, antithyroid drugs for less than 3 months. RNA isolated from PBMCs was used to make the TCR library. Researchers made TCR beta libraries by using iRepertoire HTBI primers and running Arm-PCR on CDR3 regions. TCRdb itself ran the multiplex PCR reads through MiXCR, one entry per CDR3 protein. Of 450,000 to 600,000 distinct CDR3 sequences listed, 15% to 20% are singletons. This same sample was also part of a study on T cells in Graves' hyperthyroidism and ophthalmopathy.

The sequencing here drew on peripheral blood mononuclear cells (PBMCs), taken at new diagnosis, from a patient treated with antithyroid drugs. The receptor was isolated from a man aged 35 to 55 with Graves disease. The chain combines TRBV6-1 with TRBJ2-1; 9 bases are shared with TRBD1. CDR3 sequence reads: CASRGTGWNEQFF. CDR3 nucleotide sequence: TGTGCCAGCAGGGGGACAGGGTGGAATGAGCAGTTCTTC.